This section outlines one T cell receptor (beta chain) sequence together with its context. Participants spanned ages about 18 to 100 years and resided in roughly 22 US areas. Original analysis: Nucleated cell counts were estimated from reference gene primer amplification. The assay was immunoSEQ multiplex PCR, and TCRdb's table has in-frame clones only and misses some. D and trimming were read from the DNA, whereas the V and J calls and clone size are those reported in that table. Of 250,000 or so clones in the sample, more than 75% were seen once. This specimen comes from a study of blood T cell repertoires in COVID-19. As for the study in general: Collection of acute and convalescent COVID-19 samples took place in the United States, Italy and Spain. PBMCs, B-cell-depleted T cells, or T cells provided the cDNA or gDNA that made up the material.

V dropped 2 bases and J dropped 1 base, with 13 bases sitting between them. CDR1 and CDR2 (germline): SGHRS, YFSETQ. The CDR3 loop spans 17 amino acids. The specimen sequenced was PBMCs or T cells enriched from blood (not recorded which). This clonotype originated in a woman in her 50s who had been exposed to COVID-19. This chain links TRBV5-1 with TRBJ2-6; D might be TRBD1 (5 bases). Here the CDR3 reads CASSFTSTGSGANVLTF. In DNA, the CDR3 is TGCGCCAGCAGCTTTACCTCCACAGGATCTGGGGCCAACGTCCTGACTTTC.